The source of this T cell receptor (beta chain) is a study of T cells after yellow fever vaccination. V was clipped by 3 bases and J by 4 bases; unmatched bases: 0. The CDR3 spans 13 residues. Germline V gives CDR1 SGHTA, CDR2 FQGNSA. General study results and limits: Booster sampling recovered most clones from primary vaccination (under 97% CD4, 80% to 90% CD8). Compared with primary, the secondary response was weaker and peaked at day 5, not 15.

One entry per CDR3 protein results from TCRdb running MiXCR on the 5' RACE reads. The profile shows around 250,000 distinct CDR3 sequences, 6.5% to 8.5% of them singletons. Ten or more counts support this clonotype. Its cognate antigen is unknown. The receptor was derived from a man aged 25-40 years who received the YFV17D yellow fever vaccine. The sample consisted of CD4+ T cells sorted from PBMCs, taken 15 days after the yellow fever booster vaccination. V gene TRBV7-2 combines with J gene TRBJ2-1, with TRBD1 matching over 7 bases. CDR3 nucleotide sequence: TGTGCCAGCAGCTTGGACAGGTACAATGAGCAGTTCTTC. Translating gives CASSLDRYNEQFF.